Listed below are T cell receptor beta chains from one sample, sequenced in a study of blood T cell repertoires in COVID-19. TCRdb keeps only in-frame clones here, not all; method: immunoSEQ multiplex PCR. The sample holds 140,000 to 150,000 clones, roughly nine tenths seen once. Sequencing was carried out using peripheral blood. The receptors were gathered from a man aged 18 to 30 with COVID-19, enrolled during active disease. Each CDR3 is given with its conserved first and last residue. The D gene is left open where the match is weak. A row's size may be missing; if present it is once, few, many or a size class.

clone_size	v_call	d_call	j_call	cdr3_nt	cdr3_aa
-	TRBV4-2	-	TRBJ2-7	TGTGCCAGCAGCCAAGATATTCCGGGACACCGCTCCTACGAGCAGTACTTC	CASSQDIPGHRSYEQYF
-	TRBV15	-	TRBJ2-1	TGTGCCACCAGCAGTCTAGCGAAGGGGCAGTTCTTC	CATSSLAKGQFF
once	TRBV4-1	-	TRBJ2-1	TGCGCCAGCAGCCTCCTGGGACTCAGTGGTCGGAATGAGCAGTTCTTC	CASSLLGLSGRNEQFF
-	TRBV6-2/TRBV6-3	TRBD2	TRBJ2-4	TGTGCCAGCAGTTACTCCGGGGGACTAGCGGAAATCAAAAACATTCAGTACTTC	CASSYSGGLAEIKNIQYF
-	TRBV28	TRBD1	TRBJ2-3	TGTGCCAGCAGTGGCCCGGACAGGGGACACACAGATACGCAGTATTTT	CASSGPDRGHTDTQYF
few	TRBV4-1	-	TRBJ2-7	TGCGCCAGCAGCCAGGGCGCTACAGGAGCCGGCTACGAGCAGTACTTC	CASSQGATGAGYEQYF
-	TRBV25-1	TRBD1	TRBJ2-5	TGTGCCAGCACGCGGACAGGCGAGACCCAGTACTTC	CASTRTGETQYF
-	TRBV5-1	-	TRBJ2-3	TGCGCCAGCAGGACAAGGGGTCGGGATACGCAGTATTTT	CASRTRGRDTQYF
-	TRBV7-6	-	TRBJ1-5	TGTGCCAGCAGCTTATGGGGGGATCAGCCCCAGCATTTT	CASSLWGDQPQHF
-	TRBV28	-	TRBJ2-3	TGTGCCAGCAGTTTACTCCTAGCAGATACGCAGTATTTT	CASSLLLADTQYF
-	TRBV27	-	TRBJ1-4	TGTGCCAGCAGTTTAGGCCAAGGCGGTGAAAAACTGTTTTTT	CASSLGQGGEKLFF
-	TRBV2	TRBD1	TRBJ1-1	TGTGCCAGCAGCCACACAGGGGGGACGAACACTGAAGCTTTCTTT	CASSHTGGTNTEAFF
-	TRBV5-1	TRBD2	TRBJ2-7	TGCGCCAGCAGCTTGGGTGTAGCGGGAGGGTTGTACGAGCAGTACTTC	CASSLGVAGGLYEQYF
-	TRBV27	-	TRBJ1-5	TGTGCCAGCAGTTTATCTTACGGGGTTTATCAGCCCCAGCATTTT	CASSLSYGVYQPQHF
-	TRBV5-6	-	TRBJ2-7	TGTGCCAGCAGCTTGGGGACAGTGGGGACCTACGAGCAGTACTTC	CASSLGTVGTYEQYF
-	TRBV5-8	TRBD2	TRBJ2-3	TGTGCCAGCAGCTTGGCGGGGACTAGCGGGAGGGTCACAGATACGCAGTATTTT	CASSLAGTSGRVTDTQYF
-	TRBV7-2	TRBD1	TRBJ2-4	TGTGCCAGCAGCTTTAACAAGGGGGCGCGAACCAAAAACATTCAGTACTTC	CASSFNKGARTKNIQYF
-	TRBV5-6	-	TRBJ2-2	TGTGCCAGCAGCTTGGTGGGTAGCATCGGATACGACACCGGGGAGCTGTTTTTT	CASSLVGSIGYDTGELFF
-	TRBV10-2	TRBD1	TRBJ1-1	TGCGCCAGCAGTCGGACAGGGGTGACAGCTTTCTTT	CASSRTGVTAFF
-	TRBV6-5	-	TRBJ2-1	TGTGCCAGCACCAACCAGGGGACTACCTACAATGAGCAGTTCTTC	CASTNQGTTYNEQFF
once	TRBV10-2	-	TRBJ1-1	TGCGCCAGCAGTGAGCGGCCGGAGCCAGGGGCTGAAGCTTTCTTT	CASSERPEPGAEAFF
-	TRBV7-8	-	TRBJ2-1	TGTGCCAGCAGCGGCAGAACAGGGTACAATGAGCAGTTCTTC	CASSGRTGYNEQFF
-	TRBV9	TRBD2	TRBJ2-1	TGTGCCAGCAGCGTAGACGGCGGGAGGGGCAATGAGCAGTTCTTC	CASSVDGGRGNEQFF
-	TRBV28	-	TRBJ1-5	TGTGCCAGCAGTAATACAGGGCAGCCCCAGCATTTT	CASSNTGQPQHF
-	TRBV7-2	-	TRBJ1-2	TGTGCCAGCAGCCGACAGAGAGCTGAAGGCTACACCTTC	CASSRQRAEGYTF
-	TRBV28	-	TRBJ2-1	TGTGCCAGCAGTTTATTATCCTATGAGCAGTTCTTC	CASSLLSYEQFF
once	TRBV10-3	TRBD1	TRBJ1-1	TGTGCCATCAGTGACCGAAAGTGGGACAGGGAGGGATGGACTGAAGCTTTCTTT	CAISDRKWDREGWTEAFF
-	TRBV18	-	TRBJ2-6	TGTGCCAGCTCACCCTACAGAGCGGCTGGGGCCAACGTCCTGACTTTC	CASSPYRAAGANVLTF
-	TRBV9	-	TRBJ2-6	TGTGCCAGCAGCGTAGTACAGTTTACCTCTGGGGCCAACGTCCTGACTTTC	CASSVVQFTSGANVLTF
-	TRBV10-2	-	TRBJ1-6	TGCGCCAGCAGGGGAAATCAGGGGAAGGATTCACCCCTCCACTTT	CASRGNQGKDSPLHF
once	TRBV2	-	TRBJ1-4	TGTGCCAGCAGTACAGCTAATGAAAAACTGCTTTTT	CASSTANEKLLF
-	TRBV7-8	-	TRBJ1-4	TGTGCCAGCAGCTTAGGTGCCAGAGCGACTTTTGCAACTAATGAAAAACTGCTTTTT	CASSLGARATFATNEKLLF
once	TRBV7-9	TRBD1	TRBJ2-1	TGTGCCAGCAGCTTAAGGACAGGGGGGTCCTACAATGAGCAGTTCTTC	CASSLRTGGSYNEQFF
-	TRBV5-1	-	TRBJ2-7	TGCGCCAGCAGCTTGGATGGGACTTCCTACGAGCAGTACTTC	CASSLDGTSYEQYF
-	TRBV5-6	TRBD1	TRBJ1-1	TGTGCCAGCAGCTGGGGGACAGGAATGAACACTGAAGCTTTCTTT	CASSWGTGMNTEAFF
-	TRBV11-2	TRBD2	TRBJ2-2	TGTGCCAGCAGCTTTAGCGGGAGAGGAGCCGGGGAGCTGTTTTTT	CASSFSGRGAGELFF
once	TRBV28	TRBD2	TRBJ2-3	TGTGCCAGCAGCCGCGGACTAGCGGACACAGATACGCAGTATTTT	CASSRGLADTDTQYF
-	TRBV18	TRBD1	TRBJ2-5	TGTGCCAGCTCACTCAATACAGGGGGCGTTCAAGAGACCCAGTACTTC	CASSLNTGGVQETQYF
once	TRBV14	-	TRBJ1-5	TGTGCCAGGATACAGGCGAGCAGCAATCAGCCCCAGCATTTT	CARIQASSNQPQHF
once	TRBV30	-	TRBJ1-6	TGTGCCTCCTCCACATCCTATAATTCACCCCTCCACTTT	CASSTSYNSPLHF
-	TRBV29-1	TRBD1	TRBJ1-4	TGCAGCGTTTCTACAGGGGGAAAACTGCTTTTT	CSVSTGGKLLF
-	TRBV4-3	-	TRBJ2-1	TGCGCCAGCAGCCGGGCGATTAAAGTACGGTCTCTCAATGAGCAGTTCTTC	CASSRAIKVRSLNEQFF
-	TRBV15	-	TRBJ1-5	TGTGCCACCAGCAGAGATCTTACCAGAGGGCAGCCCCAGCATTTT	CATSRDLTRGQPQHF
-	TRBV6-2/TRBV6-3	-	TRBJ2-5	TGTGCCAGCAGTTACGGTTGGGGGCACCAAGAGACCCAGTACTTC	CASSYGWGHQETQYF
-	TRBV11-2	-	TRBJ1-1	TGTGCCAGCAGCTTTGGGTTGAGGAGGGCTGAAGCTTTCTTT	CASSFGLRRAEAFF
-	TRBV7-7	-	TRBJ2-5	TGTGCCAGCAGCTTAGCCCCTGGGAGGATCGAGACCCAGTACTTC	CASSLAPGRIETQYF
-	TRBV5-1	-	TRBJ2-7	TGCGCCAGCAGCGATGGGACACATCCTTCTTACGAGCAGTACTTC	CASSDGTHPSYEQYF
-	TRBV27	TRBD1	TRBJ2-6	TGTGCCAGCAGTTTTTGGGACAGGGAGACTGGGGCCAACGTCCTGACTTTC	CASSFWDRETGANVLTF
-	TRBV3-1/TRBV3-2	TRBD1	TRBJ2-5	TGTGCCAGCAGCCAACAACCAACGACAGGGTGGGAGACCCAGTACTTC	CASSQQPTTGWETQYF